The 20 T cell receptor beta chains below all came from one sample that was sequenced in a study of shared clonotypes between healthy human individuals. The data were produced by immunoSEQ multiplex PCR, yet TCRdb's version contains in-frame clones alone and is incomplete. The table records about 2.4 million clones, 85% to 95% of them present only once. The sample was naive CD4+ T cells sorted from blood. Sample subset: CD45RA+ positively selected. The receptors shown here come from a man between 18 and 29 years old in good health.

V and J are TRBV6-5 and TRBJ2-5, with 7 bases aligning to TRBD2. The V gene end was trimmed by 0 bases and the J gene end by 1 base; junction bases not matched to a gene: 5. There are 16 residues in the CDR3. From germline, CDR1 is MNHEY and CDR2 SVGAGI. This CDR3 is CASSYSGGSVQETQYF. The CDR3 nucleotides are TGTGCCAGCAGTTACTCCGGCGGGAGTGTCCAAGAGACCCAGTACTTC.

The chain links TRBV25-1 to TRBJ2-4, with TRBD1 as a possible D gene (6 bases). The V gene's germline CDR1 is MGHDK and CDR2 SYGVNS. CDR3 length equals 16 residues. The ends were cut back, 3 bases at V and 3 bases at J, with 15 bases in the middle. The CDR3 reads CASSDQNRDGKNIQYF. The CDR3 DNA reads TGTGCCAGCAGTGACCAAAACAGGGATGGCAAAAACATTCAGTACTTC.

The chain combines TRBV9 with TRBJ2-3, with D unresolved. Trimming shortened V by 4 bases and J by 8 bases, and 17 bases separated the two germline ends. This CDR3 has 14 amino acids. The V gene's germline CDR1 is SGDLS and CDR2 YYNGEE. The CDR3 reads CASSTDSLVGTQYF. The CDR3 DNA sequence: TGTGCCAGCAGCACTGACTCCCTCGTCGGTACGCAGTATTTT. The whole variable domain, remainder taken from reference TRBV9 and TRBJ2-3, is DSGVTQTPKHLITATGQRVTLRCSPRSGDLSVYWYQQSLDQGLQFLIQYYNGEERAKGNILERFSAQQFPDLHSELNLSSLELGDSALYFCASSTDSLVGTQYFGPGTRLTVL.

V and J are TRBV2 and TRBJ2-2; the D is unclear. Germline values: CDR1 SNHLY, CDR2 FYNNEI. V lost 6 bases and J 5 bases, leaving 7 bases between the germline ends. This CDR3 has 12 amino acids. For the CDR3, the DNA is TGTGCCAGCAGGCCGGCTACCGGGGAGCTGTTTTTT. Its translation is CASRPATGELFF.

This chain links TRBV7-9 with TRBJ2-4, with a tentative D call TRBD2 (5 bases). The CDR3 sequence is 16 residues long. V was cut by 1 base and J by 0 bases, with 10 bases left in between. Germline lookup yields CDR1 SEHNR and CDR2 FQNEAQ (reference sequence). The CDR3 reads CASSLEGGIAKNIQYF. CDR3 DNA sequence: TGTGCCAGCAGCTTAGAAGGAGGTATAGCCAAAAACATTCAGTACTTC.

The chain employs TRBV6-5 and TRBJ1-1; 9 bases match TRBD1. The length of the CDR3 is 14 residues. With V trimmed by 7 bases and J by 8 bases, 11 bases remained unmatched. Germline V gene lookup returns CDR1 MNHEY and CDR2 SVGAGI. CDR3 coding DNA: TGTGCCAGCACCCCACCCCTTGGGACAGGGGAAGCTTTCTTT. Protein: CASTPPLGTGEAFF.

The chain is built from TRBV18 and TRBJ2-1, with D perhaps matching TRBD2 (5 bases). Per germline, CDR1 KGHSH and CDR2 LQKENI. Trimming removed 3 bases at V and 2 bases at J, with 11 bases between. The CDR3 extends over 15 amino acids. In DNA form, the CDR3 reads TGTGCCAGCTCACCCGGGTCTAGCCCCTACAATGAGCAGTTCTTC. It specifies CASSPGSSPYNEQFF.

The chain uses TRBV5-1 and TRBJ1-2; TRBD1 matches 10 bases. The CDR3 length is 15 residues. V lost 0 bases and J lost 4; bases outside the gene matches: 3. Germline CDR1 and CDR2: SGHRS and YFSETQ. The CDR3 DNA reads as TGCGCCAGCAGCTTGGCCGGGACAGGGGCCTATGGCTACACCTTC. Its translation is CASSLAGTGAYGYTF.

There are a few counts of this clone. The V call is TRBV30, the J call TRBJ1-5; D is unclear. Germline CDR1 reads GTSNPN; CDR2 reads SVGIG (reference sequence). This CDR3 region has 13 residues. With 1 base removed from V and 5 bases from J, the gap between germline ends came to 9 bases. The CDR3 is CAWSARVDQPQHF. The CDR3, as DNA: TGTGCCTGGAGTGCAAGGGTCGATCAGCCCCAGCATTTT.

This rearrangement joins TRBV6-4 to TRBJ1-4; maybe TRBD1 (5 bases). Germline lookup yields CDR1 MRHNA and CDR2 SNTAGT. There are 15 residues in the CDR3. V dropped 7 bases and J dropped 4 bases, with 16 bases sitting between them. DNA of the CDR3: TGTGCCAGCACACCCCACGGGGCACGTAATGAAAAACTGTTTTTT. Its translation: CASTPHGARNEKLFF.

The chain recombines TRBV11-2 with TRBJ1-3, with D possibly matching TRBD1 (5 bases). From germline, CDR1 is SGHAT and CDR2 FQNNGV. The CDR3 runs to 17 residues. V lost 6 bases and J lost 0, with 18 bases in between. DNA for the CDR3: TGTGCCAGCAGTCCATTTGGGGGGTCCTACTCTGGAAACACCATATATTTT. Residues: CASSPFGGSYSGNTIYF.

The rearrangement uses TRBV27 and TRBJ1-6, with no clear D. The V and J ends lost 6 bases and 6 bases respectively, with 15 bases between them. CDR3 length equals 15 residues. CDR1 and CDR2 (germline): MNHEY, SMNVEV (reference sequence). The CDR3, as DNA: TGTGCCAGCAGGTTACTTCCAGGTGGTAATTCACCCCTCCACTTT. Its translation: CASRLLPGGNSPLHF.

This clone came up once. This sample includes further DNA sequences coding for the same CDR3. This sequence joins TRBV7-2 and TRBJ2-7; 7 nucleotides align to TRBD1. With 0 bases clipped from V and 4 bases from J, the junction kept 3 bases outside the gene matches. Germline V gene data show CDR1 as SGHTA and CDR2 as FQGNSA. There are 14 residues in the CDR3. The CDR3 DNA sequence: TGTGCCAGCAGCTTAGCGGGGACAGCGTACGAGCAGTACTTC. This translates into CASSLAGTAYEQYF.

V gene TRBV15 combines with J gene TRBJ2-3; D might be TRBD2 (5 bases). Germline CDR1 LNHNV, CDR2 YYDKDF (reference sequence). V was clipped by 0 bases and J by 3 bases, with 16 bases between them. This CDR3 is 17 amino acids long. The chain's CDR3 is CATSRERPFGGTDTQYF. The CDR3 DNA sequence: TGTGCCACCAGCAGAGAGCGGCCCTTCGGCGGGACAGATACGCAGTATTTT.

The chain couples TRBV30 to TRBJ1-1; D is undetermined. The CDR3 loop spans 13 amino acids. Germline CDR1 reads GTSNPN; CDR2 reads SVGIG (reference sequence). Trimming pared 3 bases from V and 4 bases from J, leaving 12 bases between. DNA of the CDR3: TGTGCCTGGAGATCGGGGAGCCCCACTGAAGCTTTCTTT. Protein product: CAWRSGSPTEAFF.

J is TRBJ2-2 and V is TRBV29-1, with D possibly matching TRBD1 (6 bases). From germline, CDR1 is SQVTM and CDR2 ANQGSEA. The CDR3 is made up of 15 amino acids. V gave up 3 bases and J gave up 2 bases, with 13 bases separating them. CDR3 residues: CSVDLEGVNTGELFF. In nucleotides, the CDR3 is TGCAGCGTTGATCTCGAGGGGGTAAACACCGGGGAGCTGTTTTTT.

The rearrangement uses TRBV6-1 and TRBJ2-7; no clear D gene. Germline CDR1 MNHNS, CDR2 SASEGT. The CDR3 is 10 residues long. Trimming took 8 bases from V and 4 from J, leaving 6 bases between them. This CDR3 is CASRLYEQYF. CDR3 in DNA: TGTGCCAGCCGCCTGTACGAGCAGTACTTC.

CDR3 sequence reads: CASNSGQGNNSPLHF. The CDR3 nucleotides read TGTGCCAGTAATTCCGGACAGGGGAATAATTCACCCCTCCACTTT. The V gene is TRBV19, the J gene TRBJ1-6; TRBD1 agrees at 9 bases. The ends lost 7 bases at V and 5 bases at J; junction bases unmatched: 6. The V gene's germline CDR1 is LNHDA and CDR2 SQIVND (reference sequence). The CDR3 is 15 amino acids.

The chain employs TRBV5-1 and TRBJ2-1; 9 nucleotides line up with TRBD2. V was pared by 4 bases and J by 8 bases, with 10 bases of the junction left unmatched. The CDR3 has 15 residues. Germline CDR1 reads SGHRS; CDR2 reads YFSETQ. The CDR3 sequence: CASSLGGGGADEQFF. The CDR3, as DNA: TGCGCCAGCAGCCTGGGAGGCGGGGGGGCCGATGAGCAGTTCTTC.

CDR3 DNA: TGTGCCAGCAGCGGGAGGGGACCTTCACCCCTCCACTTT. Amino acid sequence: CASSGRGPSPLHF. The chain combines TRBV5-4 with TRBJ1-6, with D maybe TRBD1 (5 bases). The ends were cut back, 4 bases at V and 9 bases at J, with 11 bases in the middle. The CDR3 spans 13 residues. Germline lookup yields CDR1 SGHNT and CDR2 YYREEE (reference sequence).